Listed below are T cell receptor beta chains from one sample, sequenced in a study of blood T cells in healthy people across ages. Each CDR3 protein is one row after TCRdb ran MiXCR on the 5' RACE reads. The table lists 700,000 or so distinct CDR3 sequences, roughly 43% of them singletons. Sequencing used blood. Receptor source: a man aged 80 or over in good health. Both conserved end residues are part of each CDR3. D genes are given only for firm matches. Clone size is given for some rows only: seen once, a few or many times, or a class if the clone is expanded.

D gene	J gene	V gene	clone size	CDR3 length	CDR3 DNA	CDR3 protein
.	TRBJ2-6	TRBV20-1	.	16	TGCAGTGCTAGAGTGGGGCGATACTCTGGGGCCAACGTCCTGACTTTC	CSARVGRYSGANVLTF
.	TRBJ2-6	TRBV2	.	14	TGTGCCAGCACTGGAGTCTCTGGGGCCAACGTCCTGACTTTC	CASTGVSGANVLTF
.	TRBJ1-2	TRBV3-1	once	13	TGTGCCAGCAGCCGGGCAGTCGACTATGGCTACACCTTC	CASSRAVDYGYTF
TRBD2	TRBJ2-3	TRBV4-3	few	15	TGCGCCAGCAGCCGATTAGCGGGAAGCACAGATACGCAGTATTTT	CASSRLAGSTDTQYF
TRBD1	TRBJ2-3	TRBV14	.	16	TGTGCCAGCAGCCAACTGGGGACAGGGGGCTCAGATACGCAGTATTTT	CASSQLGTGGSDTQYF
.	TRBJ1-1	TRBV10-3	many	13	TGTGCCACCCAAACAGCAGTGAACACTGAAGCTTTCTTT	CATQTAVNTEAFF
.	TRBJ2-3	TRBV7-2	.	12	TGTGCCAGCAGCTTCGTAGCAGATACGCAGTATTTT	CASSFVADTQYF
.	TRBJ1-2	TRBV4-2	.	12	TGTGCCAGCAGCCAAGAGGCCTATGGCTACACCTTC	CASSQEAYGYTF
TRBD2	TRBJ2-6	TRBV7-9	.	17	TGTGCCAGCAGCTTAGGAGCGGGGTTGGCTGGGGCCAACGTCCTGACTTTC	CASSLGAGLAGANVLTF
.	TRBJ2-4	TRBV6-1	.	14	TGTGCCAGCAGTCCGCACAGAGCCAAAAACATTCAGTACTTC	CASSPHRAKNIQYF
.	TRBJ2-1	TRBV15	.	14	TGTGCCACCGGCAGAGTGGGAAGCTACAATGAGCAGTTCTTC	CATGRVGSYNEQFF
TRBD2	TRBJ2-3	TRBV20-1	.	16	TGCAGTGCTCCCCACCCTAGCGGGAGGAACACAGATACGCAGTATTTT	CSAPHPSGRNTDTQYF
TRBD2	TRBJ2-1	TRBV11-3	few	15	TGTGCCAGCAGCTTACTAGCGGGACTTTTTAGAGAGCAGTTCTTC	CASSLLAGLFREQFF